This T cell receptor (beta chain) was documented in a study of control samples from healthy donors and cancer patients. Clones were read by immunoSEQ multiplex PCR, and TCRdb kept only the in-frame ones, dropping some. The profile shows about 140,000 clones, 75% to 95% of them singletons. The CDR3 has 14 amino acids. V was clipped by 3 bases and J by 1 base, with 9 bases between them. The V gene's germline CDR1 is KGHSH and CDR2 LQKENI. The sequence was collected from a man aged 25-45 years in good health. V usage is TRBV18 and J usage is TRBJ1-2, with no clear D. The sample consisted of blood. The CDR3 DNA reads TGTGCCAGCTCACCGGAACACTTTAACTATGGCTACACCTTC. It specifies CASSPEHFNYGYTF.